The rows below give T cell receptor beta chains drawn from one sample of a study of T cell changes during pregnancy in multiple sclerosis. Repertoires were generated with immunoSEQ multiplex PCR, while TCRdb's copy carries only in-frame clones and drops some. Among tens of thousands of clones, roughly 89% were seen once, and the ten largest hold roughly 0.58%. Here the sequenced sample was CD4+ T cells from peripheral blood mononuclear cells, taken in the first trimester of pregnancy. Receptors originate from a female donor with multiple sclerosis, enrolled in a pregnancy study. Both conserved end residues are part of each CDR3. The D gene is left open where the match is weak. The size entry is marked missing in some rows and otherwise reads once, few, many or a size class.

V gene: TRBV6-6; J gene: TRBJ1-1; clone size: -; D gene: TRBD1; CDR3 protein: CASRSRQGYTEAFF; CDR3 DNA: TGTGCCAGCAGATCTCGACAGGGCTACACTGAAGCTTTCTTT
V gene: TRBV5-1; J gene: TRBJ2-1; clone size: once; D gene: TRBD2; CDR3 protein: CASSLVSGGPSNEQFF; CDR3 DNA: TGCGCCAGCAGCTTGGTGTCGGGAGGGCCCTCGAATGAGCAGTTCTTC
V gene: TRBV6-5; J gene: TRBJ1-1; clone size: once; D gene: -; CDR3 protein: CASRGNTEAFF; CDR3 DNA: TGTGCCAGCCGAGGGAACACTGAAGCTTTCTTT
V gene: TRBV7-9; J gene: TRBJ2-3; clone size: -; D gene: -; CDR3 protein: CASSLAGAGEDTQYF; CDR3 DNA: TGTGCCAGCAGCTTAGCTGGGGCAGGGGAAGATACGCAGTATTTT
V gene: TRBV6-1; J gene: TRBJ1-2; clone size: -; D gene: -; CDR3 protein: CASSEALGAGFGGYTF; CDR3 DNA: TGTGCCAGCAGTGAAGCGCTGGGGGCAGGGTTCGGTGGCTACACCTTC
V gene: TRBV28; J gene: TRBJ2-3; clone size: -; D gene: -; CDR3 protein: CASSFSRRGSTDTQYF; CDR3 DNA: TGTGCCAGCAGTTTTAGTCGCAGGGGTAGCACAGATACGCAGTATTTT
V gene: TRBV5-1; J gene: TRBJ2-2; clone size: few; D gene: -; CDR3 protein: CASSLGQGIGELFF; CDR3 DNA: TGCGCCAGCAGCTTGGGGCAGGGGATCGGGGAGCTGTTTTTT
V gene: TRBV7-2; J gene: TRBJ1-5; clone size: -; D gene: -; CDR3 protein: CASSPVQGNQPQHF; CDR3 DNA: TGTGCCAGCAGCCCGGTGCAGGGAAACCAGCCCCAGCATTTT
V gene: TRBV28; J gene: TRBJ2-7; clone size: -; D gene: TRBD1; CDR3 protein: CASQFQGALFYEQYF; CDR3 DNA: TGTGCCAGCCAGTTCCAGGGGGCTCTGTTCTACGAGCAGTACTTC
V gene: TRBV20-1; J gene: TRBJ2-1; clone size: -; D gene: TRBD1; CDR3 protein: CSAHRGGEQFF; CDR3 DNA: TGCAGTGCGCACAGGGGCGGTGAGCAGTTCTTC
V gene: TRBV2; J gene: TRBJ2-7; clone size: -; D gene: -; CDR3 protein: CASSEARKEYF; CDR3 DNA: TGTGCCAGCAGTGAAGCGCGGAAGGAGTACTTC
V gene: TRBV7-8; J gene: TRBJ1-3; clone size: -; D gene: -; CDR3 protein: CASSLDGSSGNTIYF; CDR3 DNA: TGTGCCAGCAGCCTAGACGGGAGTTCTGGAAACACCATATATTTT
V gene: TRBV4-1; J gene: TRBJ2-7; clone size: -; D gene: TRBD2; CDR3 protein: CASSQGLAYEQYF; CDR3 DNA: TGCGCCAGCAGCCAAGGACTAGCGTACGAGCAGTACTTC
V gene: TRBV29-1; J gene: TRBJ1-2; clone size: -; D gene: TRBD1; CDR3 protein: CSVLQGENYGYTF; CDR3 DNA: TGCAGCGTTTTACAGGGGGAAAACTATGGCTACACCTTC
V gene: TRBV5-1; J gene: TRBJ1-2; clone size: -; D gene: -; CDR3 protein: CASSLDVGAGYGYTF; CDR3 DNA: TGCGCCAGCAGCTTGGATGTGGGGGCGGGCTATGGCTACACCTTC
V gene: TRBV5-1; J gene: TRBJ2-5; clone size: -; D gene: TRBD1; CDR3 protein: CASSLNFQGARETQYF; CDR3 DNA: TGCGCCAGCAGCTTAAACTTCCAGGGGGCGCGTGAGACCCAGTACTTC
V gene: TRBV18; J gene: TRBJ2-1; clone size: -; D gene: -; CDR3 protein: CASSPPRRRNEQFF; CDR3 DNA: TGTGCCAGCTCACCACCGCGGCGCCGGAATGAGCAGTTCTTC
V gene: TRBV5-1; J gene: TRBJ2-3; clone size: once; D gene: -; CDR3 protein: CASSLTGSTSTDTQYF; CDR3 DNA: TGCGCCAGCAGCTTGACAGGGAGTACTAGCACAGATACGCAGTATTTT
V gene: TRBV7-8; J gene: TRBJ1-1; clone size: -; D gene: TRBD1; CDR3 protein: CASSASAGQGTEAFF; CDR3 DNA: TGTGCCAGCAGCGCATCCGCGGGACAGGGCACTGAAGCTTTCTTT
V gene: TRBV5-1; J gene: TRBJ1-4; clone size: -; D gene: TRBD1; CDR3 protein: CASSLAGGANSNEKLFF; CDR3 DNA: TGCGCCAGCAGCTTGGCAGGGGGCGCAAACTCTAATGAAAAACTGTTTTTT
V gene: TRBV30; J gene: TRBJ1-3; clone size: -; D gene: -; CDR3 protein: CAWSRTGSGNTIYF; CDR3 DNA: TGTGCCTGGAGCCGAACAGGCTCTGGAAACACCATATATTTT
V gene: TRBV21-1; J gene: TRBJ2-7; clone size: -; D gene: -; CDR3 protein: CASSKNPGVAGEFYEQYF; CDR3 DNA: TGTGCCAGCAGCAAAAACCCGGGGGTGGCGGGAGAGTTCTACGAGCAGTACTTC
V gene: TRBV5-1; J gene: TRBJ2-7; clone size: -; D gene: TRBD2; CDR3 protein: CASSLTSGGLYEQYF; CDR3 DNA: TGCGCCAGCAGCTTAACTAGCGGGGGGCTCTACGAGCAGTACTTC
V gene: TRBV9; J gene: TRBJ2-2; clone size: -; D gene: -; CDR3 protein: CASSGSRGTGELFF; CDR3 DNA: TGTGCCAGCAGCGGATCTCGGGGTACCGGGGAGCTGTTTTTT
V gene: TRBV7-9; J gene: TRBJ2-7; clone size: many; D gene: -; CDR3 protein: CASSTDGGKPYEQYF; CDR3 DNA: TGTGCCAGCAGCACGGATGGCGGGAAACCCTACGAGCAGTACTTC
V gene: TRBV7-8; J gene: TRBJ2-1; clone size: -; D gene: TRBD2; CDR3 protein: CASSFTVSGSRYNEQFF; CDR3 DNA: TGTGCCAGCAGCTTTACGGTTAGCGGGAGCCGTTACAATGAGCAGTTCTTC
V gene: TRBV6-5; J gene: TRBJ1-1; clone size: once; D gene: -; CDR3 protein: CASSWGGMYTEAFF; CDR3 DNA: TGTGCCAGCAGTTGGGGGGGAATGTACACTGAAGCTTTCTTT
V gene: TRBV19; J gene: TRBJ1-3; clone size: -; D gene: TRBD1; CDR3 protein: CASRDRDRGSGNTIYF; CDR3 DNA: TGTGCCAGTAGGGACCGGGACAGGGGAAGTGGAAACACCATATATTTT
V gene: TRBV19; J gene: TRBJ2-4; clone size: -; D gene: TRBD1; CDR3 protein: CASIGTGAKNIQYF; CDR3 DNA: TGTGCCAGTATTGGGACAGGTGCCAAAAACATTCAGTACTTC
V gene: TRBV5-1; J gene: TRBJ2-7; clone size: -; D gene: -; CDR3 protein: CASSLSGQSYEQYF; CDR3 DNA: TGCGCCAGCAGCTTGAGCGGACAGTCCTACGAGCAGTACTTC
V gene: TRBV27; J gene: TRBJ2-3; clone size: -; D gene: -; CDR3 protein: CASSHFRGFSTDTQYF; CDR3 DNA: TGTGCCAGCAGCCACTTCAGGGGTTTTAGCACAGATACGCAGTATTTT
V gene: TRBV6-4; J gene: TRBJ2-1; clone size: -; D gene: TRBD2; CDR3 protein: CASRGGLHNEQFF; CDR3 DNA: TGTGCCAGCAGGGGGGGGTTACACAATGAGCAGTTCTTC
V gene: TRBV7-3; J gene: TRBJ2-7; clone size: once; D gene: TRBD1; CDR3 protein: CASSLGPRGPGGEQYF; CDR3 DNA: TGTGCCAGCAGCTTAGGACCTCGGGGCCCAGGGGGCGAGCAGTACTTC
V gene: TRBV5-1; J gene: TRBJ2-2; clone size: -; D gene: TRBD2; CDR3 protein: CASSQRTSRQEYNTGELFF; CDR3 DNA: TGCGCCAGCAGCCAACGGACTAGCAGACAAGAGTATAACACCGGGGAGCTGTTTTTT
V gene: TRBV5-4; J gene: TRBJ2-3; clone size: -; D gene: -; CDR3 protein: CASSQVETDTQYF; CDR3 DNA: TGTGCCAGCAGCCAGGTCGAAACCGATACGCAGTATTTT
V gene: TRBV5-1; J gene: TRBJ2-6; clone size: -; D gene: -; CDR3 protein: CASSRNGGTGSGANVLTF; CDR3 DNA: TGCGCCAGCAGCCGCAATGGGGGCACAGGCTCTGGGGCCAACGTCCTGACTTTC
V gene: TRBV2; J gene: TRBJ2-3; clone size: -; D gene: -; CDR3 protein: CASVAGAAGGADTQYF; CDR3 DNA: TGTGCCAGCGTGGCGGGGGCAGCCGGAGGGGCAGATACGCAGTATTTT
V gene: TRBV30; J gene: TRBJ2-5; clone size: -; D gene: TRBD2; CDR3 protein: CAWSRLAGETQYF; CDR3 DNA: TGTGCCTGGAGTAGATTAGCGGGAGAGACCCAGTACTTC
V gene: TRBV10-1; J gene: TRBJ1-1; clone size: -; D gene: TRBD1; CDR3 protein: CASSDLDARGLTEAFF; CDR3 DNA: TGCGCCAGCAGTGACCTGGACGCCAGGGGGCTCACTGAAGCTTTCTTT
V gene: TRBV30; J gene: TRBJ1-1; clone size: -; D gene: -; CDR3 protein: CAWSVRRSATEAFF; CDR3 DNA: TGTGCCTGGAGTGTACGAAGAAGCGCCACTGAAGCTTTCTTT
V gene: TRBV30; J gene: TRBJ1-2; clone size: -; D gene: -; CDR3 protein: CAWSHNGYTF; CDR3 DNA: TGTGCCTGGAGTCACAATGGCTACACCTTC
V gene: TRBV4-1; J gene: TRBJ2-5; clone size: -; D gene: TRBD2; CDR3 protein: CASSQGSGRAGETQYF; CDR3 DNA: TGCGCCAGCAGCCAAGGTAGCGGGAGGGCCGGGGAGACCCAGTACTTC
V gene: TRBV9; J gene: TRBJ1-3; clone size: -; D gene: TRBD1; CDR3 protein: CASSVFDRALSGNTIYF; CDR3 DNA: TGTGCCAGCAGCGTCTTCGACAGGGCACTCTCTGGAAACACCATATATTTT
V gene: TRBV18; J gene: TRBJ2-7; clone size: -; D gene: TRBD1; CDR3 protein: CASSPPTGWGEQYF; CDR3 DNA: TGTGCCAGCTCCCCCCCGACAGGGTGGGGGGAGCAGTACTTC
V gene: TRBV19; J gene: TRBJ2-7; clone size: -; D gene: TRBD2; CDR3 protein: CASSMSGTNYEQYF; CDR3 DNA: TGTGCCAGTAGTATGTCCGGGACTAACTACGAGCAGTACTTC
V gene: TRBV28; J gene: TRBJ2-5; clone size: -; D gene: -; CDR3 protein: CASSWEVPETQYF; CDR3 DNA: TGTGCCAGCAGCTGGGAGGTTCCAGAGACCCAGTACTTC
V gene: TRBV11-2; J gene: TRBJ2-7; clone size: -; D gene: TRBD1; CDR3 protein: CASSLVAGGYEQYF; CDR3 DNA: TGTGCCAGCAGCTTAGTGGCAGGGGGCTACGAGCAGTACTTC
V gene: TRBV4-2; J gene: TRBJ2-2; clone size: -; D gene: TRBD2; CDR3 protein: CASSQGGTSGTSGELFF; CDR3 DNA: TGTGCCAGCAGCCAAGGGGGGACTAGCGGGACTTCCGGGGAGCTGTTTTTT
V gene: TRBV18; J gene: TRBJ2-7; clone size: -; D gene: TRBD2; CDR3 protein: CASSPTSGRPYEQYF; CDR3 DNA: TGTGCCAGCTCACCTACCAGCGGGAGGCCCTACGAGCAGTACTTC
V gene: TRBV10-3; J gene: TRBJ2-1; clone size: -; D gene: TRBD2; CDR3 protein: CAISRLAGGIDNEQFF; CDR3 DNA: TGTGCCATAAGTCGACTAGCGGGAGGCATAGACAATGAGCAGTTCTTC
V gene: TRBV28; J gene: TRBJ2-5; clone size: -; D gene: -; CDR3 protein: CASTLGTLKTQYF; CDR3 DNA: TGTGCCAGCACCTTGGGGACTTTGAAGACCCAGTACTTC